These 23 T cell receptor beta chains originate from one sample sequenced in a study of blood T cell repertoires in COVID-19 (dated by TCRdb to 2020 to 2021). The library was generated by the immunoSEQ multiplex PCR assay. In its TCRdb copy, this immuneACCESS table keeps in-frame sequences only and misses some clones. Where compared with another copy, unresolved V genes explain less than half of these, and the others have no known cause. In all, the sample holds more than 250,000 clones, and approximately 84% of those were seen once. Around 2.1% of the sample is held by the ten biggest clonotypes. What was sequenced was peripheral blood. Source of these receptors: a woman under 40 who had recovered from COVID-19.

This sequence joins TRBV18 and TRBJ1-6, with TRBD1 identical over 8 bases. CDR3 length equals 14 residues. The V gene's germline CDR1 is KGHSH and CDR2 LQKENI. Trimming took 6 bases from V and 10 from J; bases not matched to a gene: 8. The CDR3: CASSADRERSPLHF. CDR3 DNA: TGTGCCAGCTCCGCGGACAGGGAACGCTCACCCCTCCACTTT.

This clone was recorded a few times. This chain uses TRBV24-1 with TRBJ1-2; D is unclear. This CDR3 is built from 11 residues. The germline V gene encodes CDR1 KGHDR and CDR2 SFDVKD. V gave up 6 bases and J gave up 5 bases, with 6 bases separating them. In DNA form, the CDR3 reads TGTGCCACCAGTCGGGAATATGGCTACACCTTC. As protein: CATSREYGYTF.

The rearrangement links TRBV24-1 to TRBJ2-1, with D hard to call. CDR1 is KGHDR, CDR2 SFDVKD, per germline. CDR3 size: 11 residues. Trimming left V 6 bases short and J 9 bases short, with 8 bases between. The CDR3 region has the DNA TGTGCCACCAGTTCCGGCGGTGAGCAGTTCTTC. Translated, it gives CATSSGGEQFF.

This chain joins TRBV4-1 and TRBJ2-5; D remains ambiguous. Germline-derived CDR1 and CDR2 are MGHRA and YSYEKL. The CDR3 length is 13 residues. Trimming took 2 bases from V and 5 from J, leaving 9 bases between them. In DNA, the CDR3 is TGCGCCAGCAGCCAATTGCTAACGGAGACCCAGTACTTC. It yields the protein CASSQLLTETQYF.

The CDR3 sequence: CASSIGTRGSNQPQHF. The DNA of the CDR3 is TGTGCCAGTAGTATAGGGACAAGAGGAAGCAATCAGCCCCAGCATTTT. The chain has TRBV19 and TRBJ1-5; D might be TRBD1 (5 bases). V was cut by 1 base and J by 1 base, with 11 bases left in between. Per germline, CDR1 LNHDA and CDR2 SQIVND (reference sequence). This CDR3 contains 16 residues.

This sequence joins TRBV28 and TRBJ2-7; 7 bases agree with TRBD1. CDR1 MDHEN and CDR2 SYDVKM come from the germline V gene. The CDR3 spans 15 residues. V lost 7 bases and J lost 0; bases outside the gene matches: 9. The CDR3 DNA sequence: TGTGCCAGCATTTCCGGGACAGAGAGCTCCTACGAGCAGTACTTC. This gives the protein CASISGTESSYEQYF.

The gene calls are TRBV5-4 and TRBJ2-2, with D perhaps matching TRBD1 (5 bases). Per germline, CDR1 SGHNT and CDR2 YYREEE (reference sequence). V shed 4 bases and J shed 0 bases, with 10 bases lying between them. There are 15 residues in the CDR3. The CDR3 region is CASSPDSANTGELFF. The DNA of the CDR3 is TGTGCCAGCAGCCCTGACAGCGCGAACACCGGGGAGCTGTTTTTT. Looking up the rest from reference TRBV5-4 and TRBJ2-2 gives the full variable domain: ETGVTQSPTHLIKTRGQQVTLRCSSQSGHNTVSWYQQALGQGPQFIFQYYREEENGRGNFPPRFSGLQFPNYSSELNVNALELDDSALYLCASSPDSANTGELFFGEGSRLTVL.

V is TRBV29-1 and J is TRBJ2-5, with D possibly being TRBD1 (5 bases). V was trimmed by 2 bases and J by 2 bases, leaving 6 bases between them. This CDR3 has 12 amino acids. The V gene's germline CDR1 is SQVTM and CDR2 ANQGSEA. CDR3 DNA: TGCAGCGTTGAACGACAGCAAGAGACCCAGTACTTC. Translated, it gives CSVERQQETQYF. Complete variable domain (other parts from reference TRBV29-1 and TRBJ2-5): SAVISQKPSRDICQRGTSLTIQCQVDSQVTMMFWYRQQPGQSLTLIATANQGSEATYESGFVIDKFPISRPNLTFSTLTVSNMSPEDSSIYLCSVERQQETQYFGPGTRLLVL.

The V gene is TRBV6-2 or TRBV6-3, the J gene TRBJ2-2; a possible D gene is TRBD1 (5 bases). In germline, CDR1 is MNHEY, CDR2 SVGEGT. The CDR3 spans 15 residues. The V end was cut by 2 bases, the J end by 0 bases, with 7 bases between. The CDR3 sequence: CASSYQGANTGELFF. Here the CDR3 DNA reads TGTGCCAGCAGTTACCAGGGTGCGAACACCGGGGAGCTGTTTTTT.

This clone was detected only once. V and J are TRBV19 and TRBJ1-2; 7 nucleotides line up with TRBD1. J lost 5 bases, V lost 3 bases, and 6 bases had no gene match. The CDR3 is made up of 14 amino acids. Germline-derived CDR1 and CDR2 are LNHDA and SQIVND (reference sequence). The CDR3 nucleotides are TGTGCCAGTAGTATGGGGCAGGGGGTTTATGGCTACACCTTC. Its protein is CASSMGQGVYGYTF.

The chain couples TRBV6-5 to TRBJ2-2, with D possibly being TRBD2 (5 bases). This CDR3 has 15 amino acids. V was pared by 4 bases and J by 0 bases, with 9 bases between. Germline CDR1 is MNHEY and CDR2 is SVGAGI. The CDR3 spells CASSLEGSNTGELFF. As DNA, the CDR3 is TGTGCCAGCAGTTTAGAGGGTTCGAACACCGGGGAGCTGTTTTTT.

The chain has TRBV3-1 (or the pseudogene TRBV3-2) and TRBJ2-3, with D maybe TRBD2 (6 bases). The V end lost 4 bases, the J end lost 1 base, and 18 bases lay between the germline ends. The CDR3 loop spans 17 amino acids. Germline CDR1 is LGHDT and CDR2 is YNNKEL (reference sequence). The CDR3 DNA reads as TGTGCCAGCAGCCGGAGGGGTGCGGGGACGGGCACAGATACGCAGTATTTT. Translated, it gives CASSRRGAGTGTDTQYF.

The V gene is TRBV28, the J gene TRBJ2-1, with 9 bases aligning to TRBD1. Germline trimming cut 6 bases from V and 8 bases from J; bases unmatched to any gene: 11. The CDR3 consists of 15 residues. In germline, CDR1 is MDHEN, CDR2 SYDVKM. The CDR3 reads CASRSGQGLSYEQFF. For the CDR3, the DNA is TGTGCCAGCAGAAGTGGACAGGGGCTCTCGTATGAGCAGTTCTTC. The variable domain in full, completed from reference TRBV28 and TRBJ2-1, reads DVKVTQSSRYLVKRTGEKVFLECVQDMDHENMFWYRQDPGLGLRLIYFSYDVKMKEKGDIPEGYSVSREKKERFSLILESASTNQTSMYLCASRSGQGLSYEQFFGPGTRLTVL.

CDR3 region: CSVDSGMQETQYF. In nucleotides, the CDR3 is TGCAGCGTTGATTCAGGGATGCAAGAGACCCAGTACTTC. The chain combines TRBV29-1 with TRBJ2-5, with a possible D match to TRBD1 (5 bases). The V end was cut by 3 bases, the J end by 2 bases, with 10 bases between. The CDR3 consists of 13 residues. CDR1 is SQVTM and CDR2 is ANQGSEA in the germline V gene.

V and J are TRBV18 and TRBJ1-5; tentative D call: TRBD1 (6 bases). CDR3 size: 13 residues. Germline lookup yields CDR1 KGHSH and CDR2 LQKENI. The V gene lost 4 bases and the J gene lost 4 bases, with 8 bases spanning the gap. The CDR3 here is CASSLDRNQPQHF. CDR3 in DNA: TGTGCCAGCTCACTCGACAGGAATCAGCCCCAGCATTTT. The variable domain in full, with the rest retrieved from reference TRBV18 and TRBJ1-5, is NAGVMQNPRHLVRRRGQEARLRCSPMKGHSHVYWYRQLPEEGLKFMVYLQKENIIDESGMPKERFSAEFPKEGPSILRIQQVVRGDSAAYFCASSLDRNQPQHFGDGTRLSIL.

The V and J genes are TRBV27 and TRBJ2-7, with D uncertain. The CDR3 totals 13 residues. V lost 2 bases and J 4 bases, leaving 9 bases between the germline ends. The V gene's germline CDR1 is MNHEY and CDR2 SMNVEV (reference sequence). Here the CDR3 reads CASSLGRWYEQYF. CDR3 in DNA: TGTGCCAGCAGTTTAGGCAGGTGGTACGAGCAGTACTTC.

The chain links TRBV9 to TRBJ2-7; TRBD1 agrees at 8 bases. CDR1 and CDR2 from the germline V gene are SGDLS and YYNGEE. J gave up 3 bases and V 3 bases, and 5 bases lay outside the gene matches. The CDR3 has 14 residues. The CDR3 DNA reads as TGTGCCAGCAGCGCCGGGACAGGCAACTACGAGCAGTACTTC. It translates to CASSAGTGNYEQYF.

The rearrangement links TRBV5-1 to TRBJ1-3; possible D gene TRBD1, 5 bases. Trimming pared 0 bases from V and 4 bases from J, leaving 14 bases between. The germline V gene encodes CDR1 SGHRS and CDR2 YFSETQ. The CDR3 contains 16 residues. The CDR3 protein is CASSLAGSKWGNTIYF. Here the CDR3 DNA reads TGCGCCAGCAGCTTGGCAGGGTCCAAGTGGGGAAACACCATATATTTT.

The rearrangement uses TRBV6-5 and TRBJ1-6; D is possibly TRBD1 (5 bases). Trimming left V 5 bases short and J 7 bases short, with 12 bases between. CDR3 length: 14 residues. Germline loops: CDR1 MNHEY, CDR2 SVGAGI. CDR3 DNA: TGTGCCAGCAGTAGCAGGGCCAACAATTCACCCCTCCACTTT. This gives the protein CASSSRANNSPLHF.

The chain combines TRBV19 with TRBJ2-7; perhaps TRBD2 as D (9 bases). The CDR3 has 17 residues. V was pared by 5 bases and J by 2 bases, with 22 bases between. From germline, CDR1 is LNHDA and CDR2 SQIVND (reference sequence). This CDR3 reads CASSYAGGDRSTYEQYF. The CDR3 DNA is TGTGCCAGTAGTTACGCGGGAGGGGACAGGTCCACCTACGAGCAGTACTTC. Drawing the rest from reference TRBV19 and TRBJ2-7, the complete variable domain is DGGITQSPKYLFRKEGQNVTLSCEQNLNHDAMYWYRQDPGQGLRLIYYSQIVNDFQKGDIAEGYSVSREKKESFPLTVTSAQKNPTAFYLCASSYAGGDRSTYEQYFGPGTRLTVT.

This sequence joins TRBV9 and TRBJ2-3; D unresolved. This CDR3 comprises 13 residues. CDR1 and CDR2 from the germline V gene are SGDLS and YYNGEE. Trimming cost V 3 bases and J 4 bases, with 9 bases left between them. CDR3: CASSASASDTQYF. Written as DNA, the CDR3 is TGTGCCAGCAGCGCCAGCGCCTCAGATACGCAGTATTTT. The full variable domain, completed using reference TRBV9 and TRBJ2-3, is DSGVTQTPKHLITATGQRVTLRCSPRSGDLSVYWYQQSLDQGLQFLIQYYNGEERAKGNILERFSAQQFPDLHSELNLSSLELGDSALYFCASSASASDTQYFGPGTRLTVL.

This chain connects TRBV5-1 to TRBJ2-2; 8 bases line up with TRBD2. This CDR3 contains 15 residues. The trim removed 5 bases at V and 4 bases at J, leaving 7 bases unmatched. CDR1 is SGHRS and CDR2 is YFSETQ in the germline V gene. Written as DNA, the CDR3 is TGCGCCAGCAGAACCCCTAGCGGGCGCACCGGGGAGCTGTTTTTT. This codes for CASRTPSGRTGELFF. The variable domain in full, with the rest retrieved from reference TRBV5-1 and TRBJ2-2, is KAGVTQTPRYLIKTRGQQVTLSCSPISGHRSVSWYQQTPGQGLQFLFEYFSETQRNKGNFPGRFSGRQFSNSRSEMNVSTLELGDSALYLCASRTPSGRTGELFFGEGSRLTVL.

Comment on this clone: Distinct nucleotide sequences in the sample also encode this CDR3. V usage is TRBV3-1 (or the pseudogene TRBV3-2) and J usage is TRBJ1-2; 8 bases fit TRBD1. The CDR3 is 13 amino acids. After removal of 3 bases from V and 8 bases from J, the junction contained 5 bases not matched to a gene. The germline V gene has CDR1 LGHDT and CDR2 YNNKEL (reference sequence). The CDR3 bases are TGTGCCAGCAGCCAGGAACAGGGGGGCGGCTACACCTTC. It translates to CASSQEQGGGYTF.